A selection of T cell receptor beta chains follows, all from one sample in a study of blood T cell repertoires in COVID-19. Clones were sequenced by immunoSEQ multiplex PCR, and TCRdb holds only the in-frame ones, with some missing. The sample consists of roughly 230,000 clones, about nine tenths of them appearing once. Sequenced: peripheral blood. The source of these receptors is a man under 40 with COVID-19, enrolled during active disease. Each CDR3 is given with its conserved first and last residue. Not every row has a clone size; where given, it reads once, few, many or a size class.

v_gene,j_gene,abundance,CDR3aa
TRBV6-6,TRBJ1-5,once,CASSYSGENQPQHF
TRBV2,TRBJ2-1,NA,CASSEVQLAGGHNEQFF
TRBV18,TRBJ2-5,NA,CASSRQGANQETQYF
TRBV7-9,TRBJ2-7,NA,CASSRPGQGVYEQYF
TRBV5-1,TRBJ1-1,NA,CASSLGVETEAFF
TRBV6-5,TRBJ1-6,NA,CASSTPPGGGSPLHF
TRBV9,TRBJ1-1,NA,CASSVDRGNTEAFF
TRBV7-9,TRBJ2-1,NA,CASRVAGGDEQFF
TRBV2,TRBJ2-1,NA,CASKVLAEYNEQFF
TRBV6-5,TRBJ2-7,NA,CASTRGHSYEQYF
TRBV7-3,TRBJ2-7,NA,CASSSSGGSYEQYF
TRBV5-1,TRBJ1-4,NA,CASTRTGDNEKLFF
TRBV3-1/TRBV3-2,TRBJ2-3,NA,CASSQEATGTDTQYF
TRBV27,TRBJ1-1,NA,CASRTEAYEAFF
TRBV4-2,TRBJ2-3,NA,CASSQDPPKALAETSTDTQYF
TRBV9,TRBJ2-7,once,CASSVAPSSYEQYF
TRBV27,TRBJ1-1,NA,CASSPGQGTSEAFF
TRBV5-1,TRBJ1-6,few,CASSPGQSYNSPLHF
TRBV5-1,TRBJ2-2,NA,CASSLSGRNTGELFF
TRBV4-2,TRBJ1-4,NA,CASSQLLDRGFEKLFF
TRBV6-1,TRBJ2-2,NA,CASSELAGRTGELFF
TRBV11-2,TRBJ2-1,NA,CASSHNAGTEQFF
TRBV4-1,TRBJ1-1,NA,CASSQIMTGQTAFF
TRBV10-2,TRBJ1-2,NA,CASSGGIQGISPGYTF
TRBV11-2,TRBJ1-5,NA,CASSLVAGPGQPQHF
TRBV9,TRBJ2-7,NA,CASSVVDSASGGYEQYF
TRBV10-3,TRBJ2-1,once,CAISESAGGGPTKQFF
TRBV5-6,TRBJ1-2,once,CASSLLTSFYGYTF
TRBV30,TRBJ1-4,once,CAWIAAGQNEKLFF
TRBV7-3,TRBJ2-1,NA,CASSSRPGIYNEQFF
TRBV9,TRBJ2-2,NA,CASSKGGRQGTNTGELFF
TRBV3-1/TRBV3-2,TRBJ2-1,NA,CASSQDWSGGSNEQFF
TRBV6-1,TRBJ2-1,NA,CASSERLAGIDEQFF
TRBV5-1,TRBJ1-2,NA,CASSFGTQNYGYTF
TRBV30,TRBJ2-7,NA,CAWSVPGSYSYEQYF
TRBV10-3,TRBJ1-2,NA,CAISVAGDGYTF
TRBV7-9,TRBJ2-7,NA,CASSLDWGDEQYF